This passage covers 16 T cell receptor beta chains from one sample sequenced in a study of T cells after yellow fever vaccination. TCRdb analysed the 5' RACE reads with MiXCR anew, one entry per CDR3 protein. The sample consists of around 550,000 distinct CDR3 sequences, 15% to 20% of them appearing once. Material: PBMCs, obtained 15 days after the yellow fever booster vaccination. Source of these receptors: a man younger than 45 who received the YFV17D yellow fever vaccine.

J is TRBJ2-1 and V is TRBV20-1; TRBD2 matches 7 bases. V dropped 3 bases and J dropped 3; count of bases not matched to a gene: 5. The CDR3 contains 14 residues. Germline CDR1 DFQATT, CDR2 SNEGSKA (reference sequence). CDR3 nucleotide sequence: TGCAGTGCTAGTAGGTCTAGCGGCTACAATGAGCAGTTCTTC. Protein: CSASRSSGYNEQFF.

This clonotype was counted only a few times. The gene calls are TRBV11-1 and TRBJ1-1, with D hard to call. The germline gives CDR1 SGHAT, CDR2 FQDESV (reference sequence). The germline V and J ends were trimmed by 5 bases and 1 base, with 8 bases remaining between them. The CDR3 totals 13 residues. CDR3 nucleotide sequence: TGTGCCAGCAGCCCTTGGGAGAACACTGAAGCTTTCTTT. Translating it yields CASSPWENTEAFF. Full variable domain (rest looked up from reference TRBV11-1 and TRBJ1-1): EAEVAQSPRYKITEKSQAVAFWCDPISGHATLYWYRQILGQGPELLVQFQDESVVDDSQLPKDRFSAERLKGVDSTLKIQPAELGDSAMYLCASSPWENTEAFFGQGTRLTVV.

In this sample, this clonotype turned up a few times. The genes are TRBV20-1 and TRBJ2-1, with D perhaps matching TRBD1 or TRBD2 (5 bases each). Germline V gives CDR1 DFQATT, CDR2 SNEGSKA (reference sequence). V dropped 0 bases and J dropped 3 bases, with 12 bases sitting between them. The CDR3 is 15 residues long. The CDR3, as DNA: TGCAGTGCTAGAGATCTGGGGGAGCGCTACAATGAGCAGTTCTTC. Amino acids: CSARDLGERYNEQFF.

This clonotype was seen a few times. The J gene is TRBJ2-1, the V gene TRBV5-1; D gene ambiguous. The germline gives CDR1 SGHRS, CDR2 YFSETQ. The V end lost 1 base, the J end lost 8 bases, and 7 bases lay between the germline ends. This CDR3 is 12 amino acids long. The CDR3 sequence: CASSLREHEQFF. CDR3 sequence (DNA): TGCGCCAGCAGCTTGAGAGAGCATGAGCAGTTCTTC.

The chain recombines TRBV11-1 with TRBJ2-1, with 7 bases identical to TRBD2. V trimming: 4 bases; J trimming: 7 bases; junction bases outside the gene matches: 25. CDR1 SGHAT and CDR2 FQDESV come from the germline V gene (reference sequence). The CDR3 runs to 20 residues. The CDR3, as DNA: TGTGCCAGCAGCTCGCTCGTCCCCGGGGGAGGGACCAGAGGGTCAAATGAGCAGTTCTTC. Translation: CASSSLVPGGGTRGSNEQFF. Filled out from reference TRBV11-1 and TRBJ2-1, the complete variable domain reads EAEVAQSPRYKITEKSQAVAFWCDPISGHATLYWYRQILGQGPELLVQFQDESVVDDSQLPKDRFSAERLKGVDSTLKIQPAELGDSAMYLCASSSLVPGGGTRGSNEQFFGPGTRLTVL.

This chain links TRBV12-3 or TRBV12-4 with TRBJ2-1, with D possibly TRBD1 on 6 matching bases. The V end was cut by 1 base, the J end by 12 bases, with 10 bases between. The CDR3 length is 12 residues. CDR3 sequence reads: CASSLGTQGQFF. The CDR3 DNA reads TGTGCCAGCAGTTTAGGAACACAGGGGCAGTTCTTC.

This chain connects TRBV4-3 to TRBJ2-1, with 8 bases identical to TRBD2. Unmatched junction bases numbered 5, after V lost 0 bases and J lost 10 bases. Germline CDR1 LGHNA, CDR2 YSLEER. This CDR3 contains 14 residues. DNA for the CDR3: TGCGCCAGCAGCCAAGAAACTAGCGGAGAAGAGCAGTTCTTC. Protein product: CASSQETSGEEQFF.

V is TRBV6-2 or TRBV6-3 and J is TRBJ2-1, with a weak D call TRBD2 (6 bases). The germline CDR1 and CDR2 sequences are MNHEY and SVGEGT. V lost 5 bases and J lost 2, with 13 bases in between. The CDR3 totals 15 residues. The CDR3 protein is CASSPTSPAYNEQFF. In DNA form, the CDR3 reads TGTGCCAGCAGTCCGACTAGTCCCGCCTACAATGAGCAGTTCTTC.

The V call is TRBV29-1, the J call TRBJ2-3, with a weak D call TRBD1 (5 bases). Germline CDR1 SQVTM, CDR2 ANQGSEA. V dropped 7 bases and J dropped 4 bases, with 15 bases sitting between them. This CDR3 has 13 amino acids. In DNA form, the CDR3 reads TGCAGCGGCAAAGTGGGGCGGTCAGATACGCAGTATTTT. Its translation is CSGKVGRSDTQYF.

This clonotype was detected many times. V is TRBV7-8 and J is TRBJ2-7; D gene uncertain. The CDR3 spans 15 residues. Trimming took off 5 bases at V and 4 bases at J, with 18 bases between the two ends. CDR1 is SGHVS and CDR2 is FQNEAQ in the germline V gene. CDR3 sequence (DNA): TGTGCCAGCAGCCGCGAGGCCGCAGGATCGTACGAGCAGTACTTC. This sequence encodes CASSREAAGSYEQYF. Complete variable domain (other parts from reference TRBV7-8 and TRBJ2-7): GAGVSQSPRYKVAKRGQDVALRCDPISGHVSLFWYQQALGQGPEFLTYFQNEAQLDKSGLPSDRFFAERPEGSVSTLKIQRTQQEDSAVYLCASSREAAGSYEQYFGPGTRLTVT.

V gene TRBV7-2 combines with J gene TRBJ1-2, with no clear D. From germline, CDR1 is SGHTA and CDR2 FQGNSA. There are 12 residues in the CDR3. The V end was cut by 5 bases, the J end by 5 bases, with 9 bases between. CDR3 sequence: CASSVSDYGYTF. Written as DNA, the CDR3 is TGTGCCAGCAGCGTCAGCGATTATGGCTACACCTTC.

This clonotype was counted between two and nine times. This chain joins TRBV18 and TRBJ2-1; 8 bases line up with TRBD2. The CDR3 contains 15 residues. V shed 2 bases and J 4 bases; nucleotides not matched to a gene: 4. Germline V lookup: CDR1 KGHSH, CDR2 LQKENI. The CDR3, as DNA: TGTGCCAGCTCACCAAGGGCGGGAGGTTACAATGAGCAGTTCTTC. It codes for CASSPRAGGYNEQFF.

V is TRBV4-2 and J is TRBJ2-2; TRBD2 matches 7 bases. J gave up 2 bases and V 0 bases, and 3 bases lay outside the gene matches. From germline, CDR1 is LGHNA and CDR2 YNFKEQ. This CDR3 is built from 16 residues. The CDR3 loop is CASSQETSVNTGELFF. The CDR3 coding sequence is TGTGCCAGCAGCCAAGAAACTAGCGTTAACACCGGGGAGCTGTTTTTT.

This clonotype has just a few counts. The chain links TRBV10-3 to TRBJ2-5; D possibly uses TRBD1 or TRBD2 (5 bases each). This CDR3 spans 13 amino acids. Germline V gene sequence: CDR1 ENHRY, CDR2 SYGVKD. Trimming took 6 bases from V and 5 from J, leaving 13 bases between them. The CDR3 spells CAISPVGVETQYF. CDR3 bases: TGTGCCATCAGCCCGGTGGGGGTTGAGACCCAGTACTTC.

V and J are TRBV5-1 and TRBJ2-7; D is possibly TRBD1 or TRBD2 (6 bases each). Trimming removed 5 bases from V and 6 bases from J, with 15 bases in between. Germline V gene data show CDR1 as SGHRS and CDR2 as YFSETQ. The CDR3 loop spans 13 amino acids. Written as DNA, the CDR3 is TGCGCCAGCAGGGGGGCGGGGTTCGGCGAGCAGTACTTC. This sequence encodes CASRGAGFGEQYF.

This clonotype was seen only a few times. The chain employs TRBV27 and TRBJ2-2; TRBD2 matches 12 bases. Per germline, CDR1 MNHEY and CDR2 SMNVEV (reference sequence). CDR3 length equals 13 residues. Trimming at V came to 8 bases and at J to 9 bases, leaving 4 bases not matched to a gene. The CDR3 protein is CASRTSGTRELFF. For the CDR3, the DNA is TGTGCCAGCCGGACTAGCGGGACGAGGGAGCTGTTTTTT.